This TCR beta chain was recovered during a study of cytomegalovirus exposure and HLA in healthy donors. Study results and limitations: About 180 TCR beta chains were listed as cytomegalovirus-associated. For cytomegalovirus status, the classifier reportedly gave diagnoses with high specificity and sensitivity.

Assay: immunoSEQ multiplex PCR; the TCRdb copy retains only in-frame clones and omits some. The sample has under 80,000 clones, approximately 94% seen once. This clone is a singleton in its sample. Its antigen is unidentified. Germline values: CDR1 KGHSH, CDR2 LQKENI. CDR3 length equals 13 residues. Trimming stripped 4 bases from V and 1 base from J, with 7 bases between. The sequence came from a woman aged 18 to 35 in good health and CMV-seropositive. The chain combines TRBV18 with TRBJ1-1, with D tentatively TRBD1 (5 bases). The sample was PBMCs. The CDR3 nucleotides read TGTGCCAGCTCACAAACAGGGAACACTGAAGCTTTCTTT. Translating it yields CASSQTGNTEAFF.